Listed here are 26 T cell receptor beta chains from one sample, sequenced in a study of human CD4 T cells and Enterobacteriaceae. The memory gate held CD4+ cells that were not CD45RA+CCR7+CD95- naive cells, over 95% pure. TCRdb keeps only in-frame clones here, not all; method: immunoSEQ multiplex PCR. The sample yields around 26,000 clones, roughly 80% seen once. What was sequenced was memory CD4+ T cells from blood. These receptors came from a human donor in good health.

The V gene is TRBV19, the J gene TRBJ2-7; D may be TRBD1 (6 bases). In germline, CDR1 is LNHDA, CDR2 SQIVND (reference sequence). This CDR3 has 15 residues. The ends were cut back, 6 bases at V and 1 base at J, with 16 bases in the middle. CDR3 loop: CASRMSGTPSYEQYF. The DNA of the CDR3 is TGTGCCAGTAGGATGTCCGGGACACCTTCCTACGAGCAGTACTTC.

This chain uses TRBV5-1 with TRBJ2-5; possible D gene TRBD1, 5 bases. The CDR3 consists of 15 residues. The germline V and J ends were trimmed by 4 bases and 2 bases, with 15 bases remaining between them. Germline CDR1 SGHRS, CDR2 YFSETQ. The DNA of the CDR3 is TGCGCCAGCAGCCCGAGACAGTACGCACAAGAGACCCAGTACTTC. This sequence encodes CASSPRQYAQETQYF.

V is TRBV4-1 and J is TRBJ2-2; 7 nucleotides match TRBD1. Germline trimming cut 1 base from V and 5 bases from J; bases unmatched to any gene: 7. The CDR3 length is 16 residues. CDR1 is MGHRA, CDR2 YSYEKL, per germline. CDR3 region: CASSQGLGGLTGELFF. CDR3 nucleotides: TGCGCCAGCAGCCAAGGGCTAGGGGGCTTGACCGGGGAGCTGTTTTTT.

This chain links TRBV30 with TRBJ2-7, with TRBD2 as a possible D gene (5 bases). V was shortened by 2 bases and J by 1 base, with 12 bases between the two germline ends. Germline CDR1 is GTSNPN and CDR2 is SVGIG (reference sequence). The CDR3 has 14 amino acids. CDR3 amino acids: CAWSPPPGSYEQYF. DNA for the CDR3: TGTGCCTGGAGTCCCCCTCCGGGGTCCTACGAGCAGTACTTC.

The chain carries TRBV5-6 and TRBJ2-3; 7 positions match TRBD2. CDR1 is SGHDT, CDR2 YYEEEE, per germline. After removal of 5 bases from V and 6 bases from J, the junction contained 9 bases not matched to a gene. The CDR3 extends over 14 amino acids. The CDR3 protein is CASRGILASDTQYF. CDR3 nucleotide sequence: TGTGCCAGCAGGGGAATACTAGCGTCCGATACGCAGTATTTT.

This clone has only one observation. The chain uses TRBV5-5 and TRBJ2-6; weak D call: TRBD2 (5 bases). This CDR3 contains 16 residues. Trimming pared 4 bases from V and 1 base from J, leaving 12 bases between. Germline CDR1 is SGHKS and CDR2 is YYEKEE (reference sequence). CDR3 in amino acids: CASSTGTFSGANVLTF. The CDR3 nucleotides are TGTGCCAGCAGCACGGGAACATTTTCTGGGGCCAACGTCCTGACTTTC.

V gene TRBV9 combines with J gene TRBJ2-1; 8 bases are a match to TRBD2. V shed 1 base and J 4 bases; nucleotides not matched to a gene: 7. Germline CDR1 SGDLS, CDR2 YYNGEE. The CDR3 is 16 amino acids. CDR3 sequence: CASSVSLSGGYNEQFF. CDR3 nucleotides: TGTGCCAGCAGCGTAAGCTTAAGCGGGGGTTACAATGAGCAGTTCTTC.

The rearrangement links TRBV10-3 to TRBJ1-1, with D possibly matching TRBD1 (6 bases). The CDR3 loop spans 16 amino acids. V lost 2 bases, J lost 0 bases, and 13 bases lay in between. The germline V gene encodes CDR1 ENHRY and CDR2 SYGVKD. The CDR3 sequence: CAISEEGGVLNTEAFF. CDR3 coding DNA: TGTGCCATCAGTGAGGAGGGGGGGGTATTGAACACTGAAGCTTTCTTT.

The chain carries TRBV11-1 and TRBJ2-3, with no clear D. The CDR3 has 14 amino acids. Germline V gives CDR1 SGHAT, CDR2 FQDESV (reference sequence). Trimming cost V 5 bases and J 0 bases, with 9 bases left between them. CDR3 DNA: TGTGCCAGCAGCATCCTGCATAGCACAGATACGCAGTATTTT. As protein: CASSILHSTDTQYF.

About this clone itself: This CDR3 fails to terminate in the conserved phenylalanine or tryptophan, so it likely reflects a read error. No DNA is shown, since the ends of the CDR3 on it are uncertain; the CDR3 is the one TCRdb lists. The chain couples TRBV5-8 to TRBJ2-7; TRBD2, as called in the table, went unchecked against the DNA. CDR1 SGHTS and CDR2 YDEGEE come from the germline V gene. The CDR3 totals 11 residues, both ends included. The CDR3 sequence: CASSLRLAGEI.

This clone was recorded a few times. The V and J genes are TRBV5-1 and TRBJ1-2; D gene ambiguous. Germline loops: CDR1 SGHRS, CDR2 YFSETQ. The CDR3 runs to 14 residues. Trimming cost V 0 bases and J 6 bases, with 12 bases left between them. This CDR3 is CASSLGSNSNGYTF. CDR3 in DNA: TGCGCCAGCAGCTTGGGATCAAATTCTAATGGCTACACCTTC.

This chain's CDR3 is CASSQEANQPQHF. Written as DNA, the CDR3 is TGCGCCAGCAGCCAAGAAGCCAATCAGCCCCAGCATTTT. The chain carries TRBV4-1 and TRBJ1-5, with unresolved D. In germline, CDR1 is MGHRA, CDR2 YSYEKL. V was cut by 0 bases and J by 3 bases, with 3 bases left in between. CDR3 length: 13 amino acids.

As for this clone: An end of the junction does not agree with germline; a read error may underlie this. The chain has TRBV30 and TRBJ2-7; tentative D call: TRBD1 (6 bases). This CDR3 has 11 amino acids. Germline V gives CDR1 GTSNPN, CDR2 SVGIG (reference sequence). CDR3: CAWSFRGGMHF. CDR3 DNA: TGTGCCTGGAGTTTCAGAGGGGGAATGCACTTC.

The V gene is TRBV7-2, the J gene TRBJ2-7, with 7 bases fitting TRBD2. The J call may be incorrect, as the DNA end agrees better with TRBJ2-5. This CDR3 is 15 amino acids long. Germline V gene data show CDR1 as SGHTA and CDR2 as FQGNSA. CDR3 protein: CASSLGSAGKETQYF. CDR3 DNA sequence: TGTGCCAGCAGCTTAGGATCAGCGGGAAAAGAGACCCAGTACTTC.

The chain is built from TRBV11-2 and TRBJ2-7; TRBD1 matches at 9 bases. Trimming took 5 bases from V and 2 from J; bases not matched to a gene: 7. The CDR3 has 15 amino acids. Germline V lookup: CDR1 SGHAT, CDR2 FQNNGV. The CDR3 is CASSVSRTGAYEQYF. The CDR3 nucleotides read TGTGCCAGCAGCGTGTCCCGGACAGGGGCCTACGAGCAGTACTTC.

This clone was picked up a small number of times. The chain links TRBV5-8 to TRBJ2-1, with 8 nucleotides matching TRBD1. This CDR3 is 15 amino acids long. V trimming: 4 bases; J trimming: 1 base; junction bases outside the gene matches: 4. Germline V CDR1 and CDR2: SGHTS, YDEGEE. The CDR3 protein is CASSPRGRSYNEQFF. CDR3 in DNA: TGTGCCAGCAGCCCCAGGGGGCGGTCCTACAATGAGCAGTTCTTC.

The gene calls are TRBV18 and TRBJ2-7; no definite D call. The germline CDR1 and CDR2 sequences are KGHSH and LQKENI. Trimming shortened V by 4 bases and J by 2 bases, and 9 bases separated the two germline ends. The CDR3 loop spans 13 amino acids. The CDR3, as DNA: TGTGCCAGCTCACTACCTGGGACCTACGAGCAGTACTTC. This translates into CASSLPGTYEQYF.

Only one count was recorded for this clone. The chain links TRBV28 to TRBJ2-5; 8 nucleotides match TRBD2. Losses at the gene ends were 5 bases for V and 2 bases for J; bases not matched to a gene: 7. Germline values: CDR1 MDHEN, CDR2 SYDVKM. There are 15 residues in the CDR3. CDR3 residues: CASSQMGLGQETQYF. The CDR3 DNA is TGTGCCAGCAGTCAAATGGGACTAGGGCAAGAGACCCAGTACTTC. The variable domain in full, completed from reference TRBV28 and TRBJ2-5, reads DVKVTQSSRYLVKRTGEKVFLECVQDMDHENMFWYRQDPGLGLRLIYFSYDVKMKEKGDIPEGYSVSREKKERFSLILESASTNQTSMYLCASSQMGLGQETQYFGPGTRLLVL.

The CDR3 region has the DNA TGTGCCATCAGTGAGTCGGGCCGGCTCCGGGACAGGGGAGCGGATACGCAGTATTTT. The encoded protein is CAISESGRLRDRGADTQYF. The J gene is TRBJ2-3, the V gene TRBV10-3; 10 positions match TRBD1. CDR1 is ENHRY, CDR2 SYGVKD, per germline. V shed 0 bases and J 6 bases; nucleotides not matched to a gene: 15. The CDR3 is 19 amino acids.

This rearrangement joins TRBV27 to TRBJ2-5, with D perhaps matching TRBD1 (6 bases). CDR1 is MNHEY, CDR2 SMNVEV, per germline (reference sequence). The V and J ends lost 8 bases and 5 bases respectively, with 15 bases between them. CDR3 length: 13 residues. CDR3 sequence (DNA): TGTGCCAGCTGCAGGGGTCGATGCGAGACCCAGTACTTC. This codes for CASCRGRCETQYF.

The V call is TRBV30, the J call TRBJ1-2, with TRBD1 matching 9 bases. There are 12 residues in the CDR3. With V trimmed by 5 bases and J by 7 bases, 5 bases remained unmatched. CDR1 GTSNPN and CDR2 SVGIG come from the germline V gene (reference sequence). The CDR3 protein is CAWDRGNAGYTF. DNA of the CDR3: TGTGCCTGGGACAGGGGGAATGCTGGCTACACCTTC.

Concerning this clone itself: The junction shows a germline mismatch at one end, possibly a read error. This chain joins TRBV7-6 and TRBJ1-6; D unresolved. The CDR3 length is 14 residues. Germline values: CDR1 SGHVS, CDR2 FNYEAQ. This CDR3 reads CASNLPGSRSPLHF. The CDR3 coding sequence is TGTGCCAGCAACTTACCGGGTTCGCGATCACCCCTCCACTTT.

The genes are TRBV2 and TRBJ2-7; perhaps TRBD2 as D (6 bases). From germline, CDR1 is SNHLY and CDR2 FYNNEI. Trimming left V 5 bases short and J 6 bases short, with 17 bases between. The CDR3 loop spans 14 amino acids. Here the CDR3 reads CASSPRGTLGEQYF. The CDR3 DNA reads TGTGCCAGCAGTCCCCGGGGGACCCTGGGCGAGCAGTACTTC.

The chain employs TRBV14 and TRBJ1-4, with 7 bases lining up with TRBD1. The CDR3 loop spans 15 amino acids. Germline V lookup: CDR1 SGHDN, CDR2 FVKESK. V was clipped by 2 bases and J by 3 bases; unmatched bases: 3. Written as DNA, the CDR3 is TGTGCCAGCAGCCAAATTGGGACAGCTAATGAAAAACTGTTTTTT. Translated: CASSQIGTANEKLFF.

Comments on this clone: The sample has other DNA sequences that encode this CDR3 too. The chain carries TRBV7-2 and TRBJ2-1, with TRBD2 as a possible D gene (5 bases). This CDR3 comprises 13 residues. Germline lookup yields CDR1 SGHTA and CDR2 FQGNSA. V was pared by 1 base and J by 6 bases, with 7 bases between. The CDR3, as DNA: TGTGCCAGCAGCTTAGTTCGGGGCAATGAGCAGTTCTTC. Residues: CASSLVRGNEQFF.

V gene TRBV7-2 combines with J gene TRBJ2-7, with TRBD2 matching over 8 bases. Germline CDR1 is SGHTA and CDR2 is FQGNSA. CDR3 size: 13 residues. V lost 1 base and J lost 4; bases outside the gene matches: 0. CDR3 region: CASSLEREYEQYF. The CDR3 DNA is TGTGCCAGCAGCTTAGAGCGGGAGTACGAGCAGTACTTC. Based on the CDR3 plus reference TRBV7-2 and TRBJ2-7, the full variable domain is GAGVSQSPSNKVTEKGKDVELRCDPISGHTALYWYRQSLGQGLEFLIYFQGNSAPDKSGLPSDRFSAERTGGSVSTLTIQRTQQEDSAVYLCASSLEREYEQYFGPGTRLTVT.